Below, 3 T cell receptor beta chains from the same sample are listed, as sequenced in a study of cytomegalovirus exposure and HLA in healthy donors. Both 60 Vbeta primers and 13 Jbeta primers went into the PCR. TCRdb keeps only in-frame clones here, not all; method: immunoSEQ multiplex PCR. The table lists 55,000 to 85,000 clones. The specimen sequenced was PBMCs. These receptors were collected from a female donor in good health and CMV-seropositive.

CDR3 sequence: CASIPAGAGNQPQHF. Written as DNA, the CDR3 is TGTGCCAGCATTCCCGCAGGGGCGGGCAATCAGCCCCAGCATTTT. The chain employs TRBV28 and TRBJ1-5, with a possible D match to TRBD1 (6 bases). Per germline, CDR1 MDHEN and CDR2 SYDVKM. Trimming stripped 7 bases from V and 2 bases from J, with 15 bases between. The CDR3 totals 15 residues.

The chain links TRBV7-2 to TRBJ1-4; 9 bases fit TRBD1. V gave up 2 bases and J gave up 7 bases; unmatched junction bases: 5. Germline V gene lookup returns CDR1 SGHTA and CDR2 FQGNSA. CDR3 size: 15 residues. The DNA of the CDR3 is TGTGCCAGCAGCTTAAGGGGACAGGGTGTTGAAAAACTGTTTTTT. This gives the protein CASSLRGQGVEKLFF.

The V and J genes are TRBV19 and TRBJ1-1; 7 bases agree with TRBD1. With V trimmed by 5 bases and J by 5 bases, 14 bases remained unmatched. This CDR3 has 16 residues. The germline V gene has CDR1 LNHDA and CDR2 SQIVND (reference sequence). CDR3 in DNA: TGTGCCAGTAGTCCCCGACAGGGTAGGTCTTTAACTGAAGCTTTCTTT. Protein product: CASSPRQGRSLTEAFF.